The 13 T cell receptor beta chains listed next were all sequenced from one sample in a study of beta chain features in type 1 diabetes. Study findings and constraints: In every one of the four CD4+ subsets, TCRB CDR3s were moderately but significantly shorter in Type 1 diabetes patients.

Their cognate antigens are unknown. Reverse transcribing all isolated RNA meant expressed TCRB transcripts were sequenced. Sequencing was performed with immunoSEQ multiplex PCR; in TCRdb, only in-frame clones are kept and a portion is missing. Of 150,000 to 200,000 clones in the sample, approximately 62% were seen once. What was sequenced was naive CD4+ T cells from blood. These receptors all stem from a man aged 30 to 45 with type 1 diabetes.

The CDR3 DNA sequence: TGTGCCAGCAGTGTCCTAGGAAGCCTCGAGCAGTACTTC. It yields the protein CASSVLGSLEQYF. The V call is TRBV13, the J call TRBJ2-7; D not certain. The V gene lost 6 bases and the J gene lost 6 bases, with 15 bases spanning the gap. Germline values: CDR1 PRHDT, CDR2 FYEKMQ (reference sequence). This CDR3 has 13 residues.

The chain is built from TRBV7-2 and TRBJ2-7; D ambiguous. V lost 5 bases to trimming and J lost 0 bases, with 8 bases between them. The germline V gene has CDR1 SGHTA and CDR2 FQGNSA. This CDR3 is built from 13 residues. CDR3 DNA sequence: TGTGCCAGCAGCCTAGGCCTCTCCTACGAGCAGTACTTC. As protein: CASSLGLSYEQYF.

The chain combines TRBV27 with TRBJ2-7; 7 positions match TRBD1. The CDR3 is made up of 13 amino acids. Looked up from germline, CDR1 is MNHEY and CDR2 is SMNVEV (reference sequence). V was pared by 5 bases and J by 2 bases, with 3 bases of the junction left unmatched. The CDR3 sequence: CASSHGTAYEQYF. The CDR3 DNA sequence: TGTGCCAGCAGTCACGGGACAGCCTACGAGCAGTACTTC.

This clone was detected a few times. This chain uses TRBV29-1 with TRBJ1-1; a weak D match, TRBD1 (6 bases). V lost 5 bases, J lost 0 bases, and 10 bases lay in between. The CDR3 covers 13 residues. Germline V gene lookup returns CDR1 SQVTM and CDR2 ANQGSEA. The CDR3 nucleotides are TGCAGCGTTAGCACAGGGATGAACACTGAAGCTTTCTTT. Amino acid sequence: CSVSTGMNTEAFF.

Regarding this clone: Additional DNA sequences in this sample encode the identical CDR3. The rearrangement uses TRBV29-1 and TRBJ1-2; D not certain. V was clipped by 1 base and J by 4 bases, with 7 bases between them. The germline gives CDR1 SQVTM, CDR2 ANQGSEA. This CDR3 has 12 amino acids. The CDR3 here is CSVEGGPYGYTF. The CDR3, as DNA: TGCAGCGTTGAAGGTGGTCCCTATGGCTACACCTTC.

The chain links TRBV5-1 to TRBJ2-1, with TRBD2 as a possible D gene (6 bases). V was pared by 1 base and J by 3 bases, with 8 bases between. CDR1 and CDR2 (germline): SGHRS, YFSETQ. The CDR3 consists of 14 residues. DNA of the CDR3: TGCGCCAGCAGCTTGCCGGGGGACTACAATGAGCAGTTCTTC. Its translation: CASSLPGDYNEQFF.

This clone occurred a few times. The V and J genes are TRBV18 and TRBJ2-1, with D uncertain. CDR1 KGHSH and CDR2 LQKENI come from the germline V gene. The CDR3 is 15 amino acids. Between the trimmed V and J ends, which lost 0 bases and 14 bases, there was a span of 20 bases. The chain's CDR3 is CASSPPDLDGGKEFF. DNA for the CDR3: TGTGCCAGCTCACCACCGGACCTGGACGGTGGGAAGGAGTTCTTC.

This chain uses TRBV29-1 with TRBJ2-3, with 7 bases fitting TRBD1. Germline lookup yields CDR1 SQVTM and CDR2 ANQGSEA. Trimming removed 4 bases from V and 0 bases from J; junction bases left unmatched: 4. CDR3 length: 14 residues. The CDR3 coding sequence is TGCAGCGTTGCGGACAGGCCAAGCACAGATACGCAGTATTTT. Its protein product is CSVADRPSTDTQYF.

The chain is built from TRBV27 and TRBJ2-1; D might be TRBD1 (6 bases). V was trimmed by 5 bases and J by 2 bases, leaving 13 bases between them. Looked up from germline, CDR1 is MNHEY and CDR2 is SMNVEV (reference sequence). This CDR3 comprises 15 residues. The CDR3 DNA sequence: TGTGCCAGCAGTCCGTCTGAGGGGGCCTACAATGAGCAGTTCTTC. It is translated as CASSPSEGAYNEQFF.

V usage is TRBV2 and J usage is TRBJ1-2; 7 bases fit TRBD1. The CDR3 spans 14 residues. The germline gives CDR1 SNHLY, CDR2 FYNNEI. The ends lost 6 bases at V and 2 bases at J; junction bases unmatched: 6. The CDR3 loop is CASRAGTVNYGYTF. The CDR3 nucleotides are TGTGCCAGCAGGGCGGGGACAGTCAACTATGGCTACACCTTC.

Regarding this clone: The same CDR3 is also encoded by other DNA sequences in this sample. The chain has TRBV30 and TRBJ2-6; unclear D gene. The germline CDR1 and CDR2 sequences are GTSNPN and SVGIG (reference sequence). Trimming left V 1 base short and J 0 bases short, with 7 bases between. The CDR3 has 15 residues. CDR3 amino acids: CAWSAGSSGANVLTF. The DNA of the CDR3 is TGTGCCTGGAGTGCAGGAAGCTCTGGGGCCAACGTCCTGACTTTC.

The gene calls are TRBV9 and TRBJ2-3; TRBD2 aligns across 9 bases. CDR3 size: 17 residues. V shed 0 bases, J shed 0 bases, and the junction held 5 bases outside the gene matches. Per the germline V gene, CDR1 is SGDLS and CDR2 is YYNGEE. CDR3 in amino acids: CASSVVPLAGSTDTQYF. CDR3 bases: TGTGCCAGCAGCGTAGTCCCCCTAGCGGGGAGCACAGATACGCAGTATTTT.

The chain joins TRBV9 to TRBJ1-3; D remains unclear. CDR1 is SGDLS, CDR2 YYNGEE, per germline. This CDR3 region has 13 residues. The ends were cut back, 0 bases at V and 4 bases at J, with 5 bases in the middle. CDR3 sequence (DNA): TGTGCCAGCAGCGTAGACCGAGGAAACACCATATATTTT. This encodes CASSVDRGNTIYF.